This TCR beta chain was observed in a study of T cells after yellow fever vaccination. Study observations and caveats: Peaking faster, on day 5 versus 15, the secondary response was nonetheless weaker. Most clones from primary vaccination resurfaced after the booster (roughly 96% CD4, more than 75% CD8).

Trimming shortened V by 0 bases and J by 3 bases, and 12 bases separated the two germline ends. The CDR3 has 15 amino acids. Germline CDR1 reads SGHRS; CDR2 reads YFSETQ. A few counts support this clonotype. Its cognate antigen is unknown. The authors made TCR cDNA by 5'RACE template switching, adding a universal primer site and UMIs. Each CDR3 protein gets one entry after TCRdb re-called the 5' RACE reads with MiXCR. The sample lists approximately 120,000 distinct CDR3 sequences, around 7.4% occurring once. The receptor was derived from a man aged 18-30 years who received the YFV17D yellow fever vaccine. The material sequenced was CD4+ T cells sorted from PBMCs, taken approximately 11 days after the first yellow fever vaccination. The rearrangement links TRBV5-1 to TRBJ2-5, with D perhaps given as TRBD1 or TRBD2 (5 bases each). The DNA of the CDR3 is TGCGCCAGCAGCTTGGCCTCCGGGGCAGAAGAGACCCAGTACTTC. The encoded protein is CASSLASGAEETQYF.